A selection of T cell receptor beta chains follows, all from one sample in a study of read filtering for tumor transcriptome and immune sequencing. TCRdb re-called the reads through MiXCR, storing one row per CDR3 protein. The sample holds 75,000 to 95,000 distinct CDR3 sequences, around an eighth seen once. Sequenced: a population of CD138-negative cells sorted from bone marrow. The receptors shown here come from a donor aged 40 or over with multiple myeloma. CDR3s include the opening cysteine and the closing phenylalanine or tryptophan. Each record gives: V gene, D gene, clone size, J gene, CDR3 protein, CDR3 DNA. A D gene is named only where the DNA matches it firmly. The size of a clone is reported for some rows only, either as once, few or many, or as a class for expanded clones.

V gene: TRBV4-2
D gene: -
clone size: many
J gene: TRBJ2-1
CDR3 protein: CASSQSRGANEQFF
CDR3 DNA: TGTGCCAGCAGCCAATCCCGGGGGGCCAATGAGCAGTTCTTC

V gene: TRBV5-1
D gene: -
clone size: many
J gene: TRBJ2-7
CDR3 protein: CASSLWDGTYEQYF
CDR3 DNA: TGCGCCAGCAGCTTGTGGGACGGAACCTACGAGCAGTACTTC

V gene: TRBV27
D gene: -
clone size: many
J gene: TRBJ1-1
CDR3 protein: CASGARLRTEAFF
CDR3 DNA: TGTGCCAGCGGGGCCCGGCTGCGCACTGAAGCTTTCTTT

V gene: TRBV29-1
D gene: -
clone size: many
J gene: TRBJ1-3
CDR3 protein: CSVRKGSSGNTIYF
CDR3 DNA: TGCAGCGTTAGGAAGGGTAGCTCTGGAAACACCATATATTTT

V gene: TRBV20-1
D gene: TRBD1
clone size: many
J gene: TRBJ2-7
CDR3 protein: CSASWGTGWDSYEQYF
CDR3 DNA: TGCAGTGCTAGCTGGGGGACAGGGTGGGATTCCTACGAGCAGTACTTC

V gene: TRBV18
D gene: -
clone size: many
J gene: TRBJ2-2
CDR3 protein: CASSPPGAAGELFF
CDR3 DNA: TGTGCCAGCTCACCACCGGGCGCGGCCGGGGAGCTGTTTTTT

V gene: TRBV10-3
D gene: TRBD2
clone size: many
J gene: TRBJ2-6
CDR3 protein: CAISDASGRASGANVLTF
CDR3 DNA: TGTGCCATCAGTGACGCTAGCGGGAGGGCCTCTGGGGCCAACGTCCTGACTTTC

V gene: TRBV21-1
D gene: -
clone size: many
J gene: TRBJ2-2
CDR3 protein: CASSNTKIWGADTGELFF
CDR3 DNA: TGTGCCAGCAGCAATACCAAGATCTGGGGGGCGGACACCGGGGAGCTGTTTTTT

V gene: TRBV3-1
D gene: -
clone size: -
J gene: TRBJ2-3
CDR3 protein: CASSQREIGTQYF
CDR3 DNA: TGTGCCAGCAGCCAACGGGAAATCGGTACGCAGTATTTT

V gene: TRBV5-4
D gene: -
clone size: many
J gene: TRBJ1-1
CDR3 protein: CASSLITHFGPTEGTEAFF
CDR3 DNA: TGTGCCAGCAGCTTGATCACTCATTTCGGACCGACAGAGGGCACTGAAGCTTTCTTT

V gene: TRBV20-1
D gene: TRBD2
clone size: many
J gene: TRBJ2-2
CDR3 protein: CSARDLAGGPTGELFF
CDR3 DNA: TGCAGTGCTAGAGATCTAGCGGGAGGGCCGACCGGGGAGCTGTTTTTT

V gene: TRBV7-2
D gene: TRBD2
clone size: many
J gene: TRBJ2-1
CDR3 protein: CASSLDGTTSGEQFF
CDR3 DNA: TGTGCCAGCAGCTTAGATGGGACTACTTCCGGTGAGCAGTTCTTC

V gene: TRBV7-8
D gene: -
clone size: many
J gene: TRBJ1-1
CDR3 protein: CASSLERSTEAFF
CDR3 DNA: TGTGCCAGCAGCTTAGAACGTAGCACTGAAGCTTTCTTT

V gene: TRBV4-2
D gene: -
clone size: -
J gene: TRBJ1-4
CDR3 protein: CASSQDWRATNEELFF
CDR3 DNA: TGTGCCAGCAGCCAAGATTGGCGGGCAACTAATGAAGAACTGTTTTTT

V gene: TRBV19
D gene: -
clone size: many
J gene: TRBJ1-5
CDR3 protein: CASSPPGQYSNQPQHF
CDR3 DNA: TGTGCCAGTAGTCCCCCCGGACAATATAGCAATCAGCCCCAGCATTTT

V gene: TRBV6-5
D gene: TRBD2
clone size: few
J gene: TRBJ2-5
CDR3 protein: CASSGLAGGGWGTVEETQYF
CDR3 DNA: TGTGCCAGTTCGGGACTAGCGGGAGGAGGATGGGGGACGGTAGAAGAGACCCAGTACTTC

V gene: TRBV24-1
D gene: TRBD1
clone size: many
J gene: TRBJ1-5
CDR3 protein: CATSEKGQGPRGPQHF
CDR3 DNA: TGTGCCACCAGTGAGAAAGGACAGGGCCCAAGAGGCCCCCAGCATTTT

V gene: TRBV6-6
D gene: -
clone size: many
J gene: TRBJ1-1
CDR3 protein: CASTLREPPRPSF
CDR3 DNA: TGTGCCAGCACCCTACGGGAACCCCCTCGCCCTTCCTTT

V gene: TRBV18
D gene: TRBD2
clone size: many
J gene: TRBJ2-1
CDR3 protein: CASSPPSRGRAPYNEQFF
CDR3 DNA: TGTGCCAGCTCACCACCGTCCCGCGGGAGGGCCCCCTACAATGAGCAGTTCTTC

V gene: TRBV11-2
D gene: -
clone size: -
J gene: TRBJ2-1
CDR3 protein: CASSLGLHPSSYNEQFF
CDR3 DNA: TGTGCCAGCAGCTTAGGCTTACACCCGAGCTCCTACAATGAGCAGTTCTTC

V gene: TRBV29-1
D gene: -
clone size: many
J gene: TRBJ2-7
CDR3 protein: CSVEIPDLAAFGQYF
CDR3 DNA: TGCAGCGTTGAAATCCCCGATTTGGCCGCCTTTGGGCAGTACTTC

V gene: TRBV28
D gene: -
clone size: many
J gene: TRBJ1-1
CDR3 protein: CASSPPGANTEAFF
CDR3 DNA: TGTGCCAGCAGTCCCCCCGGGGCGAACACTGAAGCTTTCTTT

V gene: TRBV11-2
D gene: -
clone size: few
J gene: TRBJ1-1
CDR3 protein: CASSLDLGWATEAFF
CDR3 DNA: TGTGCCAGCAGCTTAGATCTCGGGTGGGCCACTGAAGCTTTCTTT

V gene: TRBV7-9
D gene: -
clone size: -
J gene: TRBJ1-5
CDR3 protein: CASSPSSGGPQHF
CDR3 DNA: TGTGCCAGCAGCCCCTCCTCGGGCGGACCCCAGCATTTT

V gene: TRBV5-1
D gene: -
clone size: many
J gene: TRBJ2-5
CDR3 protein: CASSLMSGVAETQYF
CDR3 DNA: TGCGCCAGCAGCTTGATGTCCGGGGTTGCCGAGACCCAGTACTTC

V gene: TRBV28
D gene: -
clone size: many
J gene: TRBJ2-7
CDR3 protein: CASSWRGSEQYF
CDR3 DNA: TGTGCCAGCAGTTGGAGGGGGAGCGAGCAGTACTTC

V gene: TRBV29-1
D gene: -
clone size: many
J gene: TRBJ1-5
CDR3 protein: CSVEGTHGEPQHF
CDR3 DNA: TGCAGCGTTGAAGGGACCCACGGGGAGCCCCAGCATTTT

V gene: TRBV20-1
D gene: -
clone size: many
J gene: TRBJ2-3
CDR3 protein: CSATEADTQYF
CDR3 DNA: TGCAGTGCTACAGAGGCAGATACGCAGTATTTT

V gene: TRBV29-1
D gene: TRBD1
clone size: many
J gene: TRBJ2-7
CDR3 protein: CSVDRGRGGYEQYF
CDR3 DNA: TGCAGCGTTGACAGGGGGCGAGGAGGTTACGAGCAGTACTTC

V gene: TRBV5-4
D gene: TRBD2
clone size: many
J gene: TRBJ2-7
CDR3 protein: CASGTSGAGGEQYF
CDR3 DNA: TGTGCCAGCGGCACTAGCGGGGCGGGGGGCGAGCAGTACTTC

V gene: TRBV5-1
D gene: -
clone size: many
J gene: TRBJ2-6
CDR3 protein: CASSLFSGANVLTF
CDR3 DNA: TGCGCCAGCAGCTTATTCTCTGGGGCCAACGTCCTGACTTTC

V gene: TRBV11-3
D gene: -
clone size: many
J gene: TRBJ2-5
CDR3 protein: CASSLGGVQETQYF
CDR3 DNA: TGTGCCAGCAGCCTAGGGGGGGTCCAAGAGACCCAGTACTTC

V gene: TRBV7-9
D gene: TRBD1
clone size: many
J gene: TRBJ2-7
CDR3 protein: CASSPQGGTSYEQYF
CDR3 DNA: TGTGCCAGCAGCCCACAGGGGGGCACCTCCTACGAGCAGTACTTC

V gene: TRBV5-5
D gene: -
clone size: many
J gene: TRBJ2-4
CDR3 protein: CASSFAGAGGNIQYF
CDR3 DNA: TGTGCCAGCAGCTTTGCAGGGGCTGGGGGAAACATTCAGTACTTC

V gene: TRBV6-5
D gene: -
clone size: many
J gene: TRBJ1-1
CDR3 protein: CASRYQTNAGTQAFF
CDR3 DNA: TGTGCCAGCAGATACCAAACAAACGCCGGGACACAAGCTTTCTTT

V gene: TRBV7-9
D gene: -
clone size: many
J gene: TRBJ2-2
CDR3 protein: CASSVVPGELFF
CDR3 DNA: TGTGCCAGCAGCGTAGTCCCCGGGGAGCTGTTTTTT

V gene: TRBV6-1
D gene: -
clone size: many
J gene: TRBJ2-7
CDR3 protein: CASSDRSPGPYEQYF
CDR3 DNA: TGTGCCAGCAGTGACAGATCCCCCGGGCCCTACGAGCAGTACTTC

V gene: TRBV19
D gene: -
clone size: few
J gene: TRBJ1-2
CDR3 protein: CASTSNGALELPTF
CDR3 DNA: TGTGCCAGTACCAGCAACGGGGCTTTAGAGCTTCCCACCTTC

V gene: TRBV7-9
D gene: -
clone size: many
J gene: TRBJ2-3
CDR3 protein: CASSLGAFGPTLGDTQYF
CDR3 DNA: TGTGCCAGCAGCTTAGGGGCTTTTGGACCGACCTTGGGAGATACGCAGTATTTT

V gene: TRBV19
D gene: TRBD1
clone size: many
J gene: TRBJ1-4
CDR3 protein: CASSTGQGVQTNEKLFF
CDR3 DNA: TGTGCCAGTAGTACCGGACAGGGGGTCCAAACTAATGAAAAACTGTTTTTT

V gene: TRBV28
D gene: -
clone size: many
J gene: TRBJ1-5
CDR3 protein: CASSFPPGKPQHF
CDR3 DNA: TGTGCCAGCAGTTTCCCCCCCGGGAAGCCCCAGCATTTT

V gene: TRBV7-8
D gene: -
clone size: many
J gene: TRBJ1-5
CDR3 protein: CASSLGGAGTDQPQHF
CDR3 DNA: TGTGCCAGCAGCTTAGGTGGGGCAGGGACTGATCAGCCCCAGCATTTT

V gene: TRBV30
D gene: -
clone size: few
J gene: TRBJ2-7
CDR3 protein: CAGHYRVYEQYF
CDR3 DNA: TGTGCCGGTCACTACAGGGTTTACGAGCAGTACTTC

V gene: TRBV30
D gene: -
clone size: many
J gene: TRBJ1-2
CDR3 protein: CAWSVALYGYTF
CDR3 DNA: TGTGCCTGGAGCGTGGCCCTCTATGGCTACACCTTC

V gene: TRBV5-1
D gene: -
clone size: many
J gene: TRBJ2-7
CDR3 protein: CASSWVADSYEQYF
CDR3 DNA: TGCGCCAGCAGCTGGGTAGCGGACTCCTACGAGCAGTACTTC

V gene: TRBV12-3/TRBV12-4
D gene: TRBD1
clone size: -
J gene: TRBJ1-4
CDR3 protein: CASRGDREREKLFF
CDR3 DNA: TGTGCCAGCAGGGGGGACAGGGAAAGAGAAAAACTGTTTTTT

V gene: TRBV7-9
D gene: TRBD1
clone size: many
J gene: TRBJ2-7
CDR3 protein: CASRPGDRDRMDEQYF
CDR3 DNA: TGTGCCAGCAGACCTGGAGACCGGGACAGAATGGACGAGCAGTACTTC

V gene: TRBV29-1
D gene: -
clone size: many
J gene: TRBJ1-1
CDR3 protein: CSVAETRTTEAFF
CDR3 DNA: TGCAGCGTTGCAGAGACTAGGACCACTGAAGCTTTCTTT

V gene: TRBV29-1
D gene: -
clone size: many
J gene: TRBJ1-1
CDR3 protein: CSVEGPGMNTEAFF
CDR3 DNA: TGCAGCGTTGAAGGGCCGGGGATGAACACTGAAGCTTTCTTT

V gene: TRBV20-1
D gene: -
clone size: -
J gene: TRBJ2-3
CDR3 protein: CSARDRTVSTDTQYF
CDR3 DNA: TGCAGTGCTAGAGATCGAACCGTAAGCACAGATACGCAGTATTTT

V gene: TRBV6-5
D gene: -
clone size: many
J gene: TRBJ2-1
CDR3 protein: CASSYSRDPLGNEQFF
CDR3 DNA: TGTGCCAGCAGTTACTCGAGGGACCCCCTAGGGAATGAGCAGTTCTTC

V gene: TRBV20-1
D gene: -
clone size: many
J gene: TRBJ2-5
CDR3 protein: CSARGGRQRTGETQYF
CDR3 DNA: TGCAGTGCTAGGGGGGGTAGGCAGCGGACAGGAGAGACCCAGTACTTC

V gene: TRBV28
D gene: -
clone size: many
J gene: TRBJ2-4
CDR3 protein: CASSLWVLNIQYF
CDR3 DNA: TGTGCCAGCAGTTTATGGGTTCTTAACATTCAGTACTTC

V gene: TRBV18
D gene: -
clone size: many
J gene: TRBJ1-3
CDR3 protein: CASRQSSGNTIYF
CDR3 DNA: TGTGCCAGCCGACAGAGCTCTGGAAACACCATATATTTT

V gene: TRBV4-2
D gene: -
clone size: many
J gene: TRBJ2-1
CDR3 protein: CASSQDRGSGYNEQFF
CDR3 DNA: TGTGCCAGCAGCCAAGATAGGGGGAGTGGTTACAATGAGCAGTTCTTC